One sample yielded the 24 T cell receptor beta chains listed below, sequenced in a study of OX40 agonist ivuxolimab in advanced cancers. Clones were read by immunoSEQ multiplex PCR, and TCRdb kept only the in-frame ones, dropping some. The sample lists about 77,000 clones; around 83% were seen once. Here the sequenced sample was CD4+ or CD8+ T cells sorted from blood, taken in a trial of the OX40 agonist ivuxolimab. These receptors all stem from an adult with an advanced solid tumor such as melanoma, head and neck, liver or kidney cancer.

The chain links TRBV28 to TRBJ1-4; 7 bases line up with TRBD1. The germline V gene has CDR1 MDHEN and CDR2 SYDVKM. This CDR3 has 13 amino acids. DNA for the CDR3: TGTGCGGTGAACAGGGGAACTAATGAAAAACTGTTTTTT. This sequence encodes CAVNRGTNEKLFF.

The chain has TRBV25-1 and TRBJ1-4; TRBD1 agrees at 10 bases. CDR1 MGHDK and CDR2 SYGVNS come from the germline V gene. CDR3 length: 16 residues. J lost 6 bases, V lost 4 bases, and 8 bases had no gene match. CDR3 residues: CASSAPRTGGHEKLFF. The CDR3 DNA reads TGTGCCAGCAGTGCCCCACGGACAGGGGGACATGAAAAACTGTTTTTT.

This chain joins TRBV28 and TRBJ1-5, with D possibly being TRBD1 (5 bases). The germline V gene has CDR1 MDHEN and CDR2 SYDVKM. The CDR3 is made up of 16 amino acids. V was shortened by 6 bases and J by 0 bases, with 15 bases between the two germline ends. The CDR3 sequence: CASSQRTKYSNQPQHF. As DNA, the CDR3 is TGTGCCAGCAGCCAACGGACAAAATATAGCAATCAGCCCCAGCATTTT.

The chain employs TRBV7-2 and TRBJ2-7; D tentatively fits TRBD1 or TRBD2 (7 bases each). V was shortened by 4 bases and J by 4 bases, with 17 bases between the two germline ends. Germline values: CDR1 SGHTA, CDR2 FQGNSA. This CDR3 is 15 amino acids long. CDR3 sequence reads: CASSSRGGTGYEQYF. Written as DNA, the CDR3 is TGTGCCAGCAGCTCCAGGGGGGGCACCGGTTACGAGCAGTACTTC.

This clone was observed a few times. This chain connects TRBV19 to TRBJ1-2; D gene uncertain. The germline gives CDR1 LNHDA, CDR2 SQIVND (reference sequence). V was cut by 6 bases and J by 9 bases, with 17 bases left in between. The CDR3 has 13 residues. The CDR3 spells CASRSLGTASYTF. The CDR3 coding sequence is TGTGCCAGTAGATCCTTGGGCACTGCTAGCTACACCTTC. Combining the CDR3 with reference TRBV19 and TRBJ1-2 gives the whole variable domain DGGITQSPKYLFRKEGQNVTLSCEQNLNHDAMYWYRQDPGQGLRLIYYSQIVNDFQKGDIAEGYSVSREKKESFPLTVTSAQKNPTAFYLCASRSLGTASYTFGSGTRLTVV.

This chain links TRBV5-1 with TRBJ2-3; either TRBD1 or TRBD2 may supply D (7 bases each). Deletions cut 5 bases from V and 4 bases from J, with 14 bases between. The CDR3 covers 14 residues. The germline V gene has CDR1 SGHRS and CDR2 YFSETQ. The CDR3 region is CASSRGGGADTQYF. The CDR3 region has the DNA TGCGCCAGCAGTCGGGGAGGGGGCGCAGATACGCAGTATTTT. The entire variable domain, with the rest obtained from reference TRBV5-1 and TRBJ2-3, is as follows: KAGVTQTPRYLIKTRGQQVTLSCSPISGHRSVSWYQQTPGQGLQFLFEYFSETQRNKGNFPGRFSGRQFSNSRSEMNVSTLELGDSALYLCASSRGGGADTQYFGPGTRLTVL.

The J gene is TRBJ2-3, the V gene TRBV5-1, with D possibly being TRBD2 (6 bases). The CDR3 length is 14 residues. Trimming took 0 bases from V and 9 from J, leaving 14 bases between them. The V gene's germline CDR1 is SGHRS and CDR2 YFSETQ. The CDR3 reads CASSLVGGESTQYF. The CDR3 coding sequence is TGCGCCAGCAGCTTGGTTGGCGGGGAATCGACGCAGTATTTT.

The V gene is TRBV7-2, the J gene TRBJ1-3; D is ambiguous. The germline CDR1 and CDR2 sequences are SGHTA and FQGNSA. Trimming took 5 bases from V and 3 from J, leaving 14 bases between them. The CDR3 sequence is 15 residues long. CDR3 sequence (DNA): TGTGCCAGCAGCCCCTTCCGCTCGGTTGGAAACACCATATATTTT. It is translated as CASSPFRSVGNTIYF.

The rearrangement uses TRBV7-6 and TRBJ2-2; the match to TRBD1 covers 7 bases. CDR3 length: 16 amino acids. With 5 bases clipped from V and 2 bases from J, the junction kept 8 bases outside the gene matches. Per the germline V gene, CDR1 is SGHVS and CDR2 is FNYEAQ. The CDR3, as DNA: TGTGCCAGCAGCGACACAGGGGCCGTAAACACCGGGGAGCTGTTTTTT. Its protein is CASSDTGAVNTGELFF.

This clone was seen once. Other DNA sequences within the sample encode an identical CDR3. The chain couples TRBV18 to TRBJ2-5; D not resolved. The V gene's germline CDR1 is KGHSH and CDR2 LQKENI. Deletions cut 6 bases from V and 0 bases from J, with 8 bases between. The CDR3 extends over 13 amino acids. The CDR3 loop is CASSREYQETQYF. The CDR3 DNA reads as TGTGCCAGCTCCCGTGAGTACCAAGAGACCCAGTACTTC.

This clone was counted a few times. The V gene is TRBV5-4, the J gene TRBJ1-2; D possibly corresponds to TRBD1 (5 bases). The germline V gene encodes CDR1 SGHNT and CDR2 YYREEE (reference sequence). V lost 2 bases and J 8 bases, leaving 7 bases between the germline ends. This CDR3 spans 11 amino acids. CDR3 loop: CASSFGDGYTF. CDR3 nucleotide sequence: TGTGCCAGCAGCTTTGGGGACGGCTACACCTTC. The complete variable domain, with remaining parts taken from reference TRBV5-4 and TRBJ1-2, reads ETGVTQSPTHLIKTRGQQVTLRCSSQSGHNTVSWYQQALGQGPQFIFQYYREEENGRGNFPPRFSGLQFPNYSSELNVNALELDDSALYLCASSFGDGYTFGSGTRLTVV.

The rearrangement joins TRBV4-1 to TRBJ2-2; 9 bases are a match to TRBD1. CDR1 and CDR2 (germline): MGHRA, YSYEKL. CDR3 length: 16 residues. V was pared by 7 bases and J by 5 bases, with 11 bases of the junction left unmatched. CDR3 region: CASNTNGQGRTGELFF. The CDR3, as DNA: TGCGCCAGCAACACTAACGGACAGGGGAGGACCGGGGAGCTGTTTTTT.

The CDR3 sequence: CARPNTEAFF. CDR3 in DNA: TGTGCCCGCCCGAACACTGAAGCTTTCTTT. V is TRBV6-5 and J is TRBJ1-1; no clear D gene. Germline loops: CDR1 MNHEY, CDR2 SVGAGI. The CDR3 consists of 10 residues. Trimming took off 11 bases at V and 1 base at J, with 5 bases between the two ends.

V gene TRBV19 combines with J gene TRBJ2-1, with 15 bases aligning to TRBD2. The CDR3 extends over 15 amino acids. Germline CDR1 and CDR2: LNHDA and SQIVND (reference sequence). The ends lost 7 bases at V and 8 bases at J; junction bases unmatched: 6. The CDR3 region has the DNA TGTGCCAGTACCCCCGGGACTAGCGGGAGGTATGAGCAGTTCTTC. Protein sequence: CASTPGTSGRYEQFF. Complete variable domain (other parts from reference TRBV19 and TRBJ2-1): DGGITQSPKYLFRKEGQNVTLSCEQNLNHDAMYWYRQDPGQGLRLIYYSQIVNDFQKGDIAEGYSVSREKKESFPLTVTSAQKNPTAFYLCASTPGTSGRYEQFFGPGTRLTVL.

The gene calls are TRBV7-3 and TRBJ2-2; 7 positions agree with TRBD2. Germline V gives CDR1 SGHTA, CDR2 FQGTGA. V shed 5 bases, J shed 2 bases, and the junction held 11 bases outside the gene matches. This CDR3 is built from 17 residues. The CDR3 region is CASSHPPGGRNTGELFF. The DNA for the CDR3 is TGTGCCAGCAGCCACCCCCCGGGCGGGAGAAACACCGGGGAGCTGTTTTTT. Full variable domain (rest looked up from reference TRBV7-3 and TRBJ2-2): GAGVSQTPSNKVTEKGKYVELRCDPISGHTALYWYRQSLGQGPEFLIYFQGTGAADDSGLPNDRFFAVRPEGSVSTLKIQRTERGDSAVYLCASSHPPGGRNTGELFFGEGSRLTVL.

The V call is TRBV11-3, the J call TRBJ2-1, with 13 bases fitting TRBD2. This CDR3 region has 14 residues. Germline V gene sequence: CDR1 SGHNT, CDR2 YENEEA. V shed 6 bases and J 8 bases; nucleotides not matched to a gene: 4. CDR3 amino acids: CASRTSGGSDEQFF. The CDR3 nucleotides read TGTGCCAGCAGGACTAGCGGGGGGAGCGATGAGCAGTTCTTC.

This rearrangement joins TRBV5-1 to TRBJ2-2, with D perhaps TRBD1 (5 bases). Trimming shortened V by 2 bases and J by 4 bases, and 9 bases separated the two germline ends. The V gene's germline CDR1 is SGHRS and CDR2 YFSETQ. The CDR3 totals 14 residues. In nucleotides, the CDR3 is TGCGCCAGCAGCTTTGCCCAGGGCACCGGGGAGCTGTTTTTT. This gives the protein CASSFAQGTGELFF.

CDR3 coding DNA: TGTGCCAGCAGCTTGGGACAGGGGGCCTCGGTGAACACTGAAGCTTTCTTT. Translation gives CASSLGQGASVNTEAFF. The V and J genes are TRBV7-9 and TRBJ1-1; 12 nucleotides align to TRBD1. This CDR3 comprises 17 residues. V shed 3 bases, J shed 0 bases, and the junction held 5 bases outside the gene matches. Germline CDR1 is SEHNR and CDR2 is FQNEAQ (reference sequence).

The V gene is TRBV7-9, the J gene TRBJ1-4, with D unclear. The CDR3 has 14 amino acids. Per the germline V gene, CDR1 is SEHNR and CDR2 is FQNEAQ (reference sequence). The germline V and J ends were trimmed by 3 bases and 5 bases, with 10 bases remaining between them. The CDR3 sequence is CASSFYSPNEKLFF. DNA for the CDR3: TGTGCCAGCAGCTTCTACAGCCCAAATGAAAAACTGTTTTTT.

This clone was observed a single time. The chain links TRBV6-6 to TRBJ2-7; 13 positions agree with TRBD2. V shed 6 bases, J shed 0 bases, and the junction held 5 bases outside the gene matches. The CDR3 extends over 16 amino acids. Germline CDR1 MNHNY, CDR2 SVGAGI (reference sequence). The CDR3 DNA sequence: TGTGCCAGCAGGCCCGGGACTAGCGGGGACTCCTACGAGCAGTACTTC. It translates to CASRPGTSGDSYEQYF.

The table lists this clone with a count of one. The chain recombines TRBV9 with TRBJ1-3; D is possibly TRBD1 (6 bases). The V and J ends lost 0 bases and 0 bases respectively, with 10 bases between them. Germline CDR1 reads SGDLS; CDR2 reads YYNGEE. CDR3 length equals 16 residues. CDR3 in amino acids: CASSVAWTASGNTIYF. The CDR3 coding sequence is TGTGCCAGCAGCGTAGCTTGGACAGCCTCTGGAAACACCATATATTTT. Full variable domain (outside the CDR3, taken from reference TRBV9 and TRBJ1-3): DSGVTQTPKHLITATGQRVTLRCSPRSGDLSVYWYQQSLDQGLQFLIQYYNGEERAKGNILERFSAQQFPDLHSELNLSSLELGDSALYFCASSVAWTASGNTIYFGEGSWLTVV.

The rearrangement uses TRBV5-1 and TRBJ2-1; 9 positions agree with TRBD1. Germline values: CDR1 SGHRS, CDR2 YFSETQ. Trimming cost V 4 bases and J 6 bases; bases outside gene matches: 5. The CDR3 loop spans 14 amino acids. The CDR3 sequence: CASSPGQGFNEQFF. The CDR3 nucleotides read TGCGCCAGCAGCCCGGGACAGGGATTCAATGAGCAGTTCTTC.

V usage is TRBV6-5 and J usage is TRBJ2-7, with TRBD2 as a possible D gene (6 bases). Trimming removed 9 bases from V and 1 base from J, with 13 bases in between. Germline V lookup: CDR1 MNHEY, CDR2 SVGAGI. CDR3 length equals 13 residues. The CDR3 is CASSWRVSYEQYF. The CDR3 DNA reads as TGTGCCAGTAGCTGGAGGGTATCCTACGAGCAGTACTTC.

This clone was counted only a few times. Here the CDR3 DNA reads TGTGCCAGTACCCAGGGCGGGGGCAGGGAGACCCAGTACTTC. This codes for CASTQGGGRETQYF. The V and J genes are TRBV19 and TRBJ2-5; tentative D call: TRBD2 (7 bases). This CDR3 contains 14 residues. The V gene lost 7 bases and the J gene lost 5 bases, with 17 bases spanning the gap. CDR1 and CDR2 from the germline V gene are LNHDA and SQIVND (reference sequence).